The table lists the clone carrying this T cell receptor beta chain with a few counts. Antigen unknown. Primers for the PCR totalled 60 Vbeta and 13 Jbeta. Using immunoSEQ multiplex PCR, the repertoire was profiled, and TCRdb retains in-frame clones only, with some absent. In the table there are over 200,000 clones, almost 70% of which are singletons. The sample belongs to a study of cytomegalovirus exposure and HLA in healthy donors. Study-wide findings and caveats: The study found most TCR sequences rare, yet found some public TCRs in many donors.

This TCR was recovered from a man aged 35 to 55 in good health and CMV-seropositive. Sequencing used PBMCs.

CDR3 protein: CASSLYSTGAGTEAFF. The DNA for the CDR3 is TGTGCCAGCAGTTTATACTCGACAGGGGCGGGCACTGAAGCTTTCTTT. The gene calls are TRBV6-5 and TRBJ1-1, with 8 bases that match TRBD1. The CDR3 has 16 amino acids. J gave up 4 bases and V 4 bases, and 11 bases lay outside the gene matches. Germline values: CDR1 MNHEY, CDR2 SVGAGI.